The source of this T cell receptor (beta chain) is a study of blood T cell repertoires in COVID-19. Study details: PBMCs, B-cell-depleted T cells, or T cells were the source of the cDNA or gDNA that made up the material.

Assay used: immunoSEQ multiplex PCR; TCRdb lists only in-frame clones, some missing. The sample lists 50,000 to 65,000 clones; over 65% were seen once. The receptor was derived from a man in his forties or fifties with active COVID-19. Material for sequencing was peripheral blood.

The CDR3 here is CASSFTGENEKLFF. The DNA of the CDR3 is TGTGCCAGCAGTTTTACCGGGGAAAATGAAAAACTGTTTTTT. The rearrangement uses TRBV28 and TRBJ1-4, with D unclear. Trimming took off 3 bases at V and 5 bases at J, with 10 bases between the two ends. Per the germline V gene, CDR1 is MDHEN and CDR2 is SYDVKM. The CDR3 loop spans 14 amino acids.